This T cell receptor beta chain was recorded in a study of beta chain features in type 1 diabetes. Remarks on this clone: Its antigen is unknown.

Study outcomes and limitations: Moderate yet significant TCRB CDR3 shortening was seen in Type 1 diabetes patients in all four CD4+ subsets.

V lost 0 bases to trimming and J lost 6 bases; unmatched junction nucleotides: 18. The CDR3 is 19 amino acids. From germline, CDR1 is GTSNPN and CDR2 SVGIG (reference sequence). Since all of the isolated RNA was reverse transcribed, expressed TCRB transcripts were what got sequenced. The protocol was immunoSEQ multiplex PCR, while the TCRdb copy is restricted to in-frame clones and leaves out a portion. The sample holds about 260,000 clones, around 22% seen once. Sequenced material: naive CD4+ T cells from blood. J is TRBJ2-3 and V is TRBV30; 10 nucleotides align to TRBD2. The source is a woman aged 25 to 39 with type 1 diabetes. The CDR3 DNA reads TGTGCCTGGAGTGTAGGTCCTTCGAGCGGGAGGGCCCCAGGTGATACGCAGTATTTT. Protein sequence: CAWSVGPSSGRAPGDTQYF.